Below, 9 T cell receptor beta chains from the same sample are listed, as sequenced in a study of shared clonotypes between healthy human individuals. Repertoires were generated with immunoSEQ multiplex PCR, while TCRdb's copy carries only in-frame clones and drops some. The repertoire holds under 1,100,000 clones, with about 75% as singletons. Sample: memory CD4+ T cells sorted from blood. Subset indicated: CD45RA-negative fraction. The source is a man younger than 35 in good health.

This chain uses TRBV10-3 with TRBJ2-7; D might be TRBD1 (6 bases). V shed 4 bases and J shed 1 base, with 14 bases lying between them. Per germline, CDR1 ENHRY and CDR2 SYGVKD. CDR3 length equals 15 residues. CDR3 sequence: CAISVGTFVSYEQYF. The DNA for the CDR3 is TGTGCCATCAGTGTGGGGACATTCGTTTCCTACGAGCAGTACTTC.

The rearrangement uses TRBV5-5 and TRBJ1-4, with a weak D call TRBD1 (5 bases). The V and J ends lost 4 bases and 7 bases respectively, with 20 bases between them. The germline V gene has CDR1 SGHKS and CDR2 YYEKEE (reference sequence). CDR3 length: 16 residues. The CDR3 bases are TGTGCCAGCAGCCTGGGGGACGTGGCAGGCCGTGAAAAACTGTTTTTT. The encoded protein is CASSLGDVAGREKLFF.

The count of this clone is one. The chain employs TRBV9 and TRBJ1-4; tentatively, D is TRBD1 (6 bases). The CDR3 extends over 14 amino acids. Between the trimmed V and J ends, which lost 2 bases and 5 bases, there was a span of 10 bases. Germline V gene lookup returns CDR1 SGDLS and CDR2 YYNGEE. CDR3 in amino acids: CASSVRGSNEKLFF. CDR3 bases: TGTGCCAGCAGCGTGAGGGGGTCGAATGAAAAACTGTTTTTT.

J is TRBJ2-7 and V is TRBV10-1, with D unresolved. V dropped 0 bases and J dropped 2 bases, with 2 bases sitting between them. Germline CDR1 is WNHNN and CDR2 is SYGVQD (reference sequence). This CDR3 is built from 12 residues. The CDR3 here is CASSESPYEQYF. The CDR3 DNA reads TGCGCCAGCAGTGAGTCGCCCTACGAGCAGTACTTC.

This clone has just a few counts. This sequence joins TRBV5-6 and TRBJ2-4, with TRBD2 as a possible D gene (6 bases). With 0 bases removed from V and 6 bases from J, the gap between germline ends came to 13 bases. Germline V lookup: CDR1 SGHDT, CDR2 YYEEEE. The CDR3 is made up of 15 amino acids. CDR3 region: CASSLGVSGTNIQYF. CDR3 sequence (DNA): TGTGCCAGCAGCTTGGGTGTTAGCGGAACAAACATTCAGTACTTC.

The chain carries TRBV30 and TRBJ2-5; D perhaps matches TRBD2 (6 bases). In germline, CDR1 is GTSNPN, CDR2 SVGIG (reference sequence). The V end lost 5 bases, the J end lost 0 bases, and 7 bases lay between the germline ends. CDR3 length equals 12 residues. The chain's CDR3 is CAWRDYQETQYF. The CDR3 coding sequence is TGTGCCTGGCGGGACTACCAAGAGACCCAGTACTTC.

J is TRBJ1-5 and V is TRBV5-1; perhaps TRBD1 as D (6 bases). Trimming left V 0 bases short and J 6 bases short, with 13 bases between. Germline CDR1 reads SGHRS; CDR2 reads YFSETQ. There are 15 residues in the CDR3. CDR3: CASSLEGEKVQPQHF. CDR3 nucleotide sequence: TGCGCCAGCAGCTTGGAGGGGGAAAAGGTTCAGCCCCAGCATTTT.

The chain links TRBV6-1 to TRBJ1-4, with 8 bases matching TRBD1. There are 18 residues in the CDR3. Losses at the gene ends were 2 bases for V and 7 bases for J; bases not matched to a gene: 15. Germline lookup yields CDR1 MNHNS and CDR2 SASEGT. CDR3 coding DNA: TGTGCCAGCAGTGAATACAGGACAGGGACGATTTCTGGTGAAAAACTGTTTTTT. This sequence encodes CASSEYRTGTISGEKLFF.

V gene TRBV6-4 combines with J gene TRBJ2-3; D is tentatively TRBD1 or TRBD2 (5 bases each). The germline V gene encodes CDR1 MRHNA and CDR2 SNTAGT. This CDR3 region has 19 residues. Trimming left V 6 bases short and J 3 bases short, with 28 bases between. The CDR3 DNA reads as TGTGCCAGCAGCAACTTCTTCCGATGGGGGACCTCCGGGACAGATACGCAGTATTTT. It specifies CASSNFFRWGTSGTDTQYF.